This T cell receptor beta chain is drawn from a study of cytomegalovirus exposure and HLA in healthy donors. Study at large: Most genotyped donors, 75% to 85% of 300 to 400, had Caucasian-associated genetic ancestry. Findings and caveats of the study: Indistinguishable V segments such as TRBV6-2 and TRBV6-3 were excluded.

About this clone: The antigen remains undetermined.

Germline V gene sequence: CDR1 MNHNY, CDR2 SVGAGI (reference sequence). The V and J ends lost 7 bases and 5 bases respectively, with 12 bases between them. The length of the CDR3 is 14 residues. Vbeta (60) and Jbeta (13) primers were used in the PCR. The table came from immunoSEQ multiplex PCR; TCRdb's copy has only in-frame clones and leaves some out. The specimen's table records about 65,000 clones. The V gene is TRBV6-6, the J gene TRBJ1-6, with a weak D call TRBD1 (6 bases). The sample comprised PBMCs. The TCR comes from a boy younger than 18 in good health and CMV-seronegative. The CDR3 spells CASNRARDNSPLHF. The CDR3, as DNA: TGTGCCAGCAACAGGGCCAGGGATAATTCACCCCTCCACTTT.